This T cell receptor (beta chain) is drawn from a study of beta chain features in type 1 diabetes. Whole-study results and caveats: Shortening of TCRB CDR3s, moderate but significant, appeared in all four CD4+ subsets of Type 1 diabetes patients.

A heparinised blood draw that averaged about 0.11 L was obtained once from each donor. This clone was detected a few times. Its target is unknown. Trimming cost V 6 bases and J 3 bases, with 15 bases left between them. The CDR3 sequence is 16 residues long. CDR1 and CDR2 (germline): MDHEN, SYDVKM. Isolated RNA was reverse transcribed in full, so expressed TCRB transcripts were sequenced. The protocol was immunoSEQ multiplex PCR, while the TCRdb copy is restricted to in-frame clones and leaves out a portion. The sample has about 650,000 clones; roughly an eighth are singletons. This sequence originates from a man aged 30 to 45 with type 1 diabetes. Sequencing was done on a sample of naive CD4+ T cells from blood. The rearrangement joins TRBV28 to TRBJ2-6, with D hard to call. The CDR3 DNA is TGTGCCAGCAGCCCTATAATGTCGTTTGGGGCCAACGTCCTGACTTTC. This encodes CASSPIMSFGANVLTF.